This record covers a single T cell receptor beta chain. The antigen is not known. Reverse transcription of all isolated RNA meant that expressed TCRB transcripts were sequenced. TCRdb keeps only in-frame clones here, not all; method: immunoSEQ multiplex PCR. The sample gives 900,000 or so clones, around a sixth of which show up once; about 0.025% is in the top ten. This sample was included in a study of beta chain features in type 1 diabetes. The CDR3 is made up of 14 amino acids. The germline gives CDR1 MGHRA, CDR2 YSYEKL. The V and J ends lost 4 bases and 7 bases respectively, with 16 bases between them. Whole-study results and caveats: There was a moderate but significant shortening of TCRB CDR3s in all four CD4+ subsets of Type 1 diabetes patients.

Material: naive CD4+ T cells from blood. This rearrangement joins TRBV4-1 to TRBJ2-5; D remains ambiguous. The sequence was obtained from a woman between 18 and 30 years old in good health. The CDR3: CASSLAFGGRTQYF. CDR3 nucleotides: TGCGCCAGCAGCCTAGCTTTTGGCGGTAGGACCCAGTACTTC.